This T cell receptor beta chain was retrieved from a study of blood T cell repertoires in COVID-19. Overall study: Collection of acute and convalescent COVID-19 samples took place in the United States, Italy and Spain.

Source study methods: Estimates of nucleated cell counts were drawn from the amplification of reference gene primers. The protocol was immunoSEQ multiplex PCR, while the TCRdb copy is restricted to in-frame clones and leaves out a portion. V, J and clone size are those of that table, while D and trimming were read from the DNA. The sample carries 150,000 to 200,000 clones, roughly 80% recorded once. The CDR3 runs 15 residues. The germline V and J ends were trimmed by 6 bases and 5 bases, with 17 bases remaining between them. Germline V gene lookup returns CDR1 SEHNR and CDR2 FQNEAQ (reference sequence).

The clonotype originates from a man between 60 and 75 years old with acute or convalescent COVID-19. The genes are TRBV7-9 and TRBJ2-4, with D maybe TRBD2 (5 bases). The material sequenced was peripheral blood. The CDR3 coding sequence is TGTGCCAGCAGTCAAGGGCACGGGAACGAAAACATTCAGTACTTC. Protein: CASSQGHGNENIQYF.